Sequencing of this T cell receptor beta chain was carried out in a study of blood T cells in healthy people across ages. About the research overall: Template-switching capture recovered about one barcoded beta molecule per two T cells. General study points: The long-lived group displayed more naive CD4+ cells, plus higher diversity, than the aged donors did.

Through a sample-barcoded 5' primer and a J-beta primer mix, a second PCR was run for about 6 to 11 cycles. A 12-random-nucleotide template-switch adaptor tagged each cDNA molecule. Each sample yielded at least 2.5 million CDR3-containing paired-end reads. From the 5' RACE reads, TCRdb called clonotypes with MiXCR, one entry per CDR3 protein. The data hold 500,000 to 600,000 distinct CDR3 sequences, with 25% to 30% observed a single time. The CDR3 runs 14 residues. Germline values: CDR1 SGDLS, CDR2 YYNGEE. V lost 4 bases and J lost 7, with 15 bases in between. The table lists this clonotype with many counts. Antigen: not known.

The sequence was collected from a woman in her seventies in good health. The sequenced material came from blood. V gene TRBV9 combines with J gene TRBJ2-4; tentative D call: TRBD2 (5 bases). The CDR3 region has the DNA TGTGCCAGCAGCTCCCGACACGAGGGCAACATTCAGTACTTC. Translating gives CASSSRHEGNIQYF.